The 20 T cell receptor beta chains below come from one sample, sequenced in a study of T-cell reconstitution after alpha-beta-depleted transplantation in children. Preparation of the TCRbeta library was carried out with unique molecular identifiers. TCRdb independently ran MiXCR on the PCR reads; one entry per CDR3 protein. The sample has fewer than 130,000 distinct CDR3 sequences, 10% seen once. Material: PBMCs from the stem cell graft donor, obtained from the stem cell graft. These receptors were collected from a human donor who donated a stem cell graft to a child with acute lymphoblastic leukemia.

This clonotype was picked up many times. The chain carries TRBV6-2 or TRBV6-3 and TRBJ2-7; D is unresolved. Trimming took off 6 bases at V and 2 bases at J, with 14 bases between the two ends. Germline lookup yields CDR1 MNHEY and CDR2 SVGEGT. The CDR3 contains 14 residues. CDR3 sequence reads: CASSRPDPPYEQYF. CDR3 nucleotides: TGTGCCAGCAGCCGTCCGGATCCCCCCTACGAGCAGTACTTC.

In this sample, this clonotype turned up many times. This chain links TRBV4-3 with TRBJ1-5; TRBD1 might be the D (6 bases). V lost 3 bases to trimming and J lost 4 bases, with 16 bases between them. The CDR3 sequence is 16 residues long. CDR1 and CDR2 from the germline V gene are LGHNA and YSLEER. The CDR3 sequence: CASSQLLKGVNQPQHF. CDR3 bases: TGCGCCAGCAGCCAGCTATTAAAGGGGGTGAATCAGCCCCAGCATTTT.

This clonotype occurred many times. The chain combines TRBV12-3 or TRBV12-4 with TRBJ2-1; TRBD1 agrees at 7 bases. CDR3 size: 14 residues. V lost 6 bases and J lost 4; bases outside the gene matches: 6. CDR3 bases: TGTGCCAGCAGGCGGACAGGTTTTTACAATGAGCAGTTCTTC. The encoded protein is CASRRTGFYNEQFF.

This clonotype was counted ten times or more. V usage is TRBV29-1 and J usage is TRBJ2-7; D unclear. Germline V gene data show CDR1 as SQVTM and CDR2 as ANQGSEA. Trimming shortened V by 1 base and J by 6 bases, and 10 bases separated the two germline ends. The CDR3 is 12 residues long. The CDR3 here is CSVEGAGREQYF. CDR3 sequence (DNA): TGCAGCGTTGAAGGGGCCGGGCGCGAGCAGTACTTC.

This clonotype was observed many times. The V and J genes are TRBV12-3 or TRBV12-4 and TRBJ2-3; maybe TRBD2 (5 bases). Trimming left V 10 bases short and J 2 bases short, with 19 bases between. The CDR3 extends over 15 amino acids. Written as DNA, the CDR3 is TGTGCCACCCATGCTGTGGGAGAGTTCACAGATACGCAGTATTTT. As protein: CATHAVGEFTDTQYF.

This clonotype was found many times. The CDR3 DNA follows: TGTGCCAGCAGCGTAAGGTCGGGATCGACGGAGACCCAGTACTTC. This translates into CASSVRSGSTETQYF. This chain links TRBV9 with TRBJ2-5, with D perhaps TRBD2 (5 bases). CDR3 length: 15 amino acids. Germline assignment: CDR1 SGDLS and CDR2 YYNGEE. V was clipped by 1 base and J by 5 bases, with 15 bases between them.

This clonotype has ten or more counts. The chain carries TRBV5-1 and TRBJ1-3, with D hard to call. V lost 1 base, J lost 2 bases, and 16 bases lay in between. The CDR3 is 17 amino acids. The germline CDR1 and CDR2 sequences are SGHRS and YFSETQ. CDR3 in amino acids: CASSLRGDAGTGNTIYF. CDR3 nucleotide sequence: TGCGCCAGCAGCTTGCGGGGTGACGCCGGAACTGGAAACACCATATATTTT.

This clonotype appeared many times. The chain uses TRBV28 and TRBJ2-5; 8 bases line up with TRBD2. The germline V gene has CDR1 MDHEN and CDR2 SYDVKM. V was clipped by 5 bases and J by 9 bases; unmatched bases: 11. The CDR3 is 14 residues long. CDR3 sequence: CASSPGGARGSQYF. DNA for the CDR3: TGTGCCAGCAGTCCCGGGGGGGCCCGGGGGTCCCAGTACTTC. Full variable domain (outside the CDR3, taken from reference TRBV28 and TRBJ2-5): DVKVTQSSRYLVKRTGEKVFLECVQDMDHENMFWYRQDPGLGLRLIYFSYDVKMKEKGDIPEGYSVSREKKERFSLILESASTNQTSMYLCASSPGGARGSQYFGPGTRLLVL.

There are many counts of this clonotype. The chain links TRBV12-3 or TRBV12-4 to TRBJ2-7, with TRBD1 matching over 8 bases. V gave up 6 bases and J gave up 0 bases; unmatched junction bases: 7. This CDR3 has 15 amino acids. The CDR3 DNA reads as TGTGCCAGCAGCCCCCGGACAGGGAGCTCCTACGAGCAGTACTTC. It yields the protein CASSPRTGSSYEQYF.

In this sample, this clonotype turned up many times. The CDR3 reads CATSRDGTGSYEQYF. For the CDR3, the DNA is TGTGCCACCAGCAGAGATGGGACAGGGTCCTACGAGCAGTACTTC. The gene calls are TRBV15 and TRBJ2-7, with 9 nucleotides matching TRBD1. The CDR3 totals 15 residues. Germline V lookup: CDR1 LNHNV, CDR2 YYDKDF (reference sequence). V shed 0 bases, J shed 1 base, and the junction held 1 base outside the gene matches.

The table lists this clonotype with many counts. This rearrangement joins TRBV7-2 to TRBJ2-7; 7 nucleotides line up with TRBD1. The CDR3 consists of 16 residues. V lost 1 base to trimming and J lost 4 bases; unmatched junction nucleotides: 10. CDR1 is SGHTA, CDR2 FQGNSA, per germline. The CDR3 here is CASSLVGWDSGYEQYF. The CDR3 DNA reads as TGTGCCAGCAGCTTAGTAGGATGGGACAGCGGTTACGAGCAGTACTTC.

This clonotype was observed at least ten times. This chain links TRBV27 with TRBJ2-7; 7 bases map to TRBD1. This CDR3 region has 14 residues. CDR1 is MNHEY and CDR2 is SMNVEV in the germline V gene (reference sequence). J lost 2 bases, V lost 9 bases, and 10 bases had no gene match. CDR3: CASWATGIPYEQYF. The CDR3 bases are TGTGCCAGTTGGGCGACAGGGATCCCCTACGAGCAGTACTTC.

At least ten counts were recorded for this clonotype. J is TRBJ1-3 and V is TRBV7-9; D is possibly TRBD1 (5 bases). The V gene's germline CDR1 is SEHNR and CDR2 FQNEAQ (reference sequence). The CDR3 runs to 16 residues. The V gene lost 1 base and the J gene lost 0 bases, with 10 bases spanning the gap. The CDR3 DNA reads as TGTGCCAGCAGCTTAGTTTGGGGGAGCTCTGGAAACACCATATATTTT. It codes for CASSLVWGSSGNTIYF.

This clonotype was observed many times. CDR3 DNA sequence: TGCGCCAGCAGCCAAGCACAGGGGGATGAGACAGATACGCAGTATTTT. It encodes CASSQAQGDETDTQYF. The chain recombines TRBV4-3 with TRBJ2-3; 8 bases match TRBD1. V was pared by 1 base and J by 3 bases, with 6 bases of the junction left unmatched. The germline V gene has CDR1 LGHNA and CDR2 YSLEER. CDR3 size: 16 residues.

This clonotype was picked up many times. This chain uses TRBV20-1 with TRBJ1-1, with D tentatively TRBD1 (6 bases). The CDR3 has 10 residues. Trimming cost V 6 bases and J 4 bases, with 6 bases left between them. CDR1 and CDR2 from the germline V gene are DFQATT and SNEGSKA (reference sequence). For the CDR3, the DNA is TGCAGTGCGGGGGCCACTGAAGCTTTCTTT. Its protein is CSAGATEAFF.

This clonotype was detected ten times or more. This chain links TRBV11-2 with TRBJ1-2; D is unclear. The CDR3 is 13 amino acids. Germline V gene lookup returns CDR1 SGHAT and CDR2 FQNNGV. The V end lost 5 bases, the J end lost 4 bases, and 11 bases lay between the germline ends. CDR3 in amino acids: CASSKGTGYGYTF. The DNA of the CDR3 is TGTGCCAGCAGCAAGGGAACGGGCTATGGCTACACCTTC.

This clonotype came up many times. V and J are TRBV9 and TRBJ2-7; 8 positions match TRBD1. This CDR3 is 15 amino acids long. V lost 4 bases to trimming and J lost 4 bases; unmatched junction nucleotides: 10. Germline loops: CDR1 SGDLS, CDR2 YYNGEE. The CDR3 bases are TGTGCCAGCAGCACCGGACAGGGTCACTCATACGAGCAGTACTTC. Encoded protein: CASSTGQGHSYEQYF.

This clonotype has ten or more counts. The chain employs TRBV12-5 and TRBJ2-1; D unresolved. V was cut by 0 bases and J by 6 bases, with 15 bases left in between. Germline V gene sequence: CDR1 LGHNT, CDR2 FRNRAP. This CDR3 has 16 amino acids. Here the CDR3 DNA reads TGTGCTAGTGGTTTGGTACAGTGGCTACTCGGCAATGAGCAGTTCTTC. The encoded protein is CASGLVQWLLGNEQFF.

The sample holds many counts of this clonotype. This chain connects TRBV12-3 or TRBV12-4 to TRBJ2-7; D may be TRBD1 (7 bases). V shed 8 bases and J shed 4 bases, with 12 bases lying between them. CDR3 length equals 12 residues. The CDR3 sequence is CASGGTVYEQYF. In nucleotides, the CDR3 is TGTGCCAGCGGCGGGACAGTTTACGAGCAGTACTTC.

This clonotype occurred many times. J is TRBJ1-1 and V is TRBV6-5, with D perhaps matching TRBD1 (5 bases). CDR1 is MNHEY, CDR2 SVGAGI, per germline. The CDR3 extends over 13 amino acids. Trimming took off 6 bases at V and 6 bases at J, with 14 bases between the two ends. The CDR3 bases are TGTGCCAGCAGACCGAGGGGAGTCGCTGAAGCTTTCTTT. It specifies CASRPRGVAEAFF.